This is a list of T cell receptor beta chains from one sample in a study of blood T cell dynamics during melanoma immunotherapy. Profiled with immunoSEQ multiplex PCR; TCRdb holds only in-frame clones, not every one. This table holds about 11,000 clones, around four fifths found once. The sample was blood, taken from a patient treated with checkpoint blockade. Receptor source: a human donor with melanoma. The CDR3 runs from the conserved cysteine through the conserved F or W. The D gene is left open where the match is weak. Clone size is shown for a subset of rows, as once, few, many or a class of expanded clone.

V,D,size,J,DNA,CDR3
TRBV7-2,TRBD2,NA,TRBJ2-7,TGTGCCAGCAGCTTAGTTCCGACTAGCGGGTACGAGCAGTACTTC,CASSLVPTSGYEQYF
TRBV27,NA,NA,TRBJ2-7,TGTGCCAGCAGTACCCGACAGGCGCTATCCTACGAGCAGTACTTC,CASSTRQALSYEQYF
TRBV11-2,NA,NA,TRBJ1-1,TGTGCCAGCAGCTTGCTGGGGGGGGGAGGCAACACTGAAGCTTTCTTT,CASSLLGGGGNTEAFF
TRBV5-4,TRBD2,NA,TRBJ2-7,TGTGCCAGCAGCTGGGAAACACTAGCGGGGGAGACCTACGAGCAGTACTTC,CASSWETLAGETYEQYF
TRBV7-8,NA,NA,TRBJ2-3,TGTGCCAGCAGCTTAGTGTTGGGAGGGGGAGATACGCAGTATTTT,CASSLVLGGGDTQYF
TRBV4-3,NA,NA,TRBJ2-6,TGCGCCAGCAGCCAAGATCGAGAGGGGGACGGGGCCAACGTCCTGACTTTC,CASSQDREGDGANVLTF
TRBV7-9,TRBD2,NA,TRBJ2-3,TGTGCCAGCAGCCCGAGCGGGGGGGCTGGCACAGATACGCAGTATTTT,CASSPSGGAGTDTQYF
TRBV28,NA,NA,TRBJ2-1,TGTGCCAGCAGTGAGGACATTCTAGGTGAGCAGTTCTTC,CASSEDILGEQFF
TRBV5-1,NA,NA,TRBJ1-6,TGCGCCAGCACTTGGCATTCACCCCTCCACTTT,CASTWHSPLHF
TRBV7-8,NA,NA,TRBJ1-4,TGTGCCAGCAGCTTAGGGACAGCATATGAAAAACTGTTTTTT,CASSLGTAYEKLFF
TRBV18,NA,NA,TRBJ1-1,TGTGCCAGCTCACCTACAGGGAACACTGAAGCTTTCTTT,CASSPTGNTEAFF
TRBV9,TRBD1,once,TRBJ1-2,TGTGCCAGCAGCCCGGGACAGGGTGACTACACCTTC,CASSPGQGDYTF
TRBV6-6,NA,once,TRBJ1-3,TGTGCCAGCAGTCGGACTGTTTCTGGAAACACCATATATTTT,CASSRTVSGNTIYF
TRBV30,TRBD1,NA,TRBJ2-7,TGTGCCTGGAGTGCCGGGACAGTATCCTACGAGCAGTACTTC,CAWSAGTVSYEQYF
TRBV4-1,NA,NA,TRBJ2-2,TGCGCCAGCAGCCAACCACTAGAGGGGACCGGGGAGCTGTTTTTT,CASSQPLEGTGELFF
TRBV14,NA,NA,TRBJ2-1,TGTGCCAGCAGCCAGCGGGGTAACTACAATGAGCAGTTCTTC,CASSQRGNYNEQFF
TRBV21-1,NA,once,TRBJ1-3,TGTGCCAGCAGCAGGCGGGCCCACCCCTCTGGAAACACCATATATTTT,CASSRRAHPSGNTIYF
TRBV7-3,NA,NA,TRBJ2-3,TGTGCCAGCAGCTTAACGGGTTCAGATACGCAGTATTTT,CASSLTGSDTQYF
TRBV7-3,NA,NA,TRBJ2-7,TGTGCCAGCAGCTTAACACGAGCCGAAGAAGGAGAGCAGTACTTC,CASSLTRAEEGEQYF
TRBV5-1,NA,NA,TRBJ1-3,TGCGCCAGCAGAACGATCTCTGGAAACACCATATATTTT,CASRTISGNTIYF
TRBV5-1,NA,NA,TRBJ1-3,TGCGCCAGCAGCTTGGATCGGGGAAACTCTGGAAACACCATATATTTT,CASSLDRGNSGNTIYF
TRBV7-2,TRBD1,NA,TRBJ1-3,TGTGCCAGCAGCCCCCCAGGCAGGGGGTTCGGAAACACCATATATTTT,CASSPPGRGFGNTIYF
TRBV7-2,NA,NA,TRBJ2-7,TGTGCCAGCAGCTTAGTAAGAGGGAGAGGCGAGCAGTACTTC,CASSLVRGRGEQYF
TRBV4-1,NA,NA,TRBJ1-2,TGCGCCAGCAGCCTTTTTACCCCGGGGGCTTTTAGCGGCTACACCTTC,CASSLFTPGAFSGYTF
TRBV18,NA,NA,TRBJ2-5,TGTGCCAGCCGAGACCCGGGACCAAGAGGGGAGACCCAGTACTTC,CASRDPGPRGETQYF
TRBV13,NA,NA,TRBJ2-7,TGTGCCAGCAGCTCCACCACAGGACAGAGAGCCTACGAGCAGTACTTC,CASSSTTGQRAYEQYF
TRBV27,TRBD2,NA,TRBJ2-2,TGTGCCAGCAGTTTTGGGGAGGGCACCGGGGAGCTGTTTTTT,CASSFGEGTGELFF
TRBV11-2,NA,NA,TRBJ2-1,TGTGCCAGCAGCTCGACAGTTAATAATGAGCAGTTCTTC,CASSSTVNNEQFF
TRBV7-8,NA,NA,TRBJ1-2,TGTGCCAGCAGCTCCCGCAGGGACCAAGCTAACTATGGCTACACCTTC,CASSSRRDQANYGYTF
TRBV19,NA,few,TRBJ2-7,TGTGCCAGTAGTACCCCCGGACTGGCCTACGAGCAGTACTTC,CASSTPGLAYEQYF
TRBV19,NA,NA,TRBJ2-1,TGTGCCAGTAGTACCGAGAAGGGCTCCAATGAGCAGTTCTTC,CASSTEKGSNEQFF
TRBV2,TRBD1,NA,TRBJ1-2,TGTGCCAGCAGCGGGGACAGGGGAGGCTACACCTTC,CASSGDRGGYTF
TRBV6-5,NA,NA,TRBJ2-7,TGTGCCAGCAGTTATAGGAGGGGGGGCAGCTACGAGCAGTACTTC,CASSYRRGGSYEQYF
TRBV6-5,NA,NA,TRBJ2-2,TGTGCCAGCACCGGGACATACAACACCGGGGAGCTGTTTTTT,CASTGTYNTGELFF
TRBV9,TRBD2,once,TRBJ2-3,TGTGCCAGCAGCGTTACTAGCGGGGGGGCCAGCACAGATACGCAGTATTTT,CASSVTSGGASTDTQYF
TRBV11-2,TRBD1,NA,TRBJ2-5,TGTGCCAGCAGCTTAGGGCAGGGGGCCCACCAAGAGACCCAGTACTTC,CASSLGQGAHQETQYF
TRBV28,TRBD1,NA,TRBJ1-3,TGTGCCAGCAGTTTTCGGGACAGGGGAGGAAACACCATATATTTT,CASSFRDRGGNTIYF
TRBV19,TRBD1,NA,TRBJ2-6,TGTGCCAGTAGTCGACAGGGAGTGGGCTCTGGGGCCAACGTCCTGACTTTC,CASSRQGVGSGANVLTF
TRBV9,TRBD2,NA,TRBJ2-2,TGTGCCAGCAGCCCGGCCGGACTAGCGGGGGGGCTCGGGGAGCTGTTTTTT,CASSPAGLAGGLGELFF
TRBV12-5,NA,NA,TRBJ1-5,TGTGCTAGTGGTTTGTGGATAACGGATTATAGCAATCAGCCCCAGCATTTT,CASGLWITDYSNQPQHF
TRBV13,TRBD2,once,TRBJ2-3,TGTGCCAGCAGCTTGGAGCGGGGAGGCACAGATACGCAGTATTTT,CASSLERGGTDTQYF
TRBV30,NA,NA,TRBJ1-2,TGTGCCTGGAGTCAAGACCGGATCTATGGCTACACCTTC,CAWSQDRIYGYTF
TRBV27,TRBD2,NA,TRBJ2-1,TGTGCCAGCAGAAAGACTAGCGGTAGGGCCTACAATGAGCAGTTCTTC,CASRKTSGRAYNEQFF
TRBV5-4,NA,NA,TRBJ1-3,TGTGCCAGCAGCTTTTTCTCGACGTGGAAGGTCACCATATATTTT,CASSFFSTWKVTIYF